This T cell receptor (beta chain) originates from a study of shared clonotypes between healthy human individuals. Several immunoSEQ plates received, in even portions, the genomic DNA of each subset. About 30,000 T cell genomes, or about 270 ng DNA, went into replicate PCRs of unsorted PBMC. Data came from immunoSEQ multiplex PCR; TCRdb stores just in-frame clones and leaves some out. Of a few hundred thousand clones detected, around 80% appear once; the ten largest clones hold around 12%. Trimming shortened V by 5 bases and J by 9 bases, and 23 bases separated the two germline ends. Germline CDR1 is MNHEY and CDR2 is SMNVEV (reference sequence). CDR3 length: 16 residues. In unsorted samples, genomic DNA was obtained using around 100 million PBMCs.

The material sequenced was PBMCs. The sequence came from a woman aged 35 to 49 in good health. Some clones in this sample may be carry-over from other donors' samples. The rearrangement joins TRBV27 to TRBJ2-4; D gene unclear. CDR3 protein: CASSPRMVAEIPIQYF. CDR3 bases: TGTGCCAGCAGTCCCCGGATGGTTGCCGAGATCCCCATTCAGTACTTC.